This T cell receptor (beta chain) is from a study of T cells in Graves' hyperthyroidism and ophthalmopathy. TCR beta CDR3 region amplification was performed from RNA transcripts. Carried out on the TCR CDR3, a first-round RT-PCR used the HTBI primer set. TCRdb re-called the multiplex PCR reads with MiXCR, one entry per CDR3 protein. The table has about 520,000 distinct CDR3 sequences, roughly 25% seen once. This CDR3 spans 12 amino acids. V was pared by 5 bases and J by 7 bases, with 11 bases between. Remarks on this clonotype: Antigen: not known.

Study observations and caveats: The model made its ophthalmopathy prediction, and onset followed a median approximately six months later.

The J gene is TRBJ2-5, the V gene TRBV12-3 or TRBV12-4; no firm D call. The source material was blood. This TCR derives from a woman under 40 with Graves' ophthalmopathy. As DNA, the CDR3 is TGTGCCAGCAGTCTGCCTCCGGGGACCCAGTACTTC. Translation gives CASSLPPGTQYF.